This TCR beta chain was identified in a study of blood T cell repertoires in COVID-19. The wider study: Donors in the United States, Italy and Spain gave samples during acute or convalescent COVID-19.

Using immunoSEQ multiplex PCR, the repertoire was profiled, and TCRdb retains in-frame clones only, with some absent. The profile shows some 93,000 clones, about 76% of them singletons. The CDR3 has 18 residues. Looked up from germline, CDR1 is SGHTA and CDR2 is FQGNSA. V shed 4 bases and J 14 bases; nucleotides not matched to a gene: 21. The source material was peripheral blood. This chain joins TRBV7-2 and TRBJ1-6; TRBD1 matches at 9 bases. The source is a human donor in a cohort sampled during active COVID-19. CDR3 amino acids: CASSSTGTGRPGYSSLHF. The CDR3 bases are TGTGCCAGCAGCTCTACGGGGACAGGGCGCCCTGGGTATAGTTCCCTCCACTTT. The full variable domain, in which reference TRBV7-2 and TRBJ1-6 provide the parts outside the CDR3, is GAGVSQSPSNKVTEKGKDVELRCDPISGHTALYWYRQSLGQGLEFLIYFQGNSAPDKSGLPSDRFSAERTGGSVSTLTIQRTQQEDSAVYLCASSSTGTGRPGYSSLHFGNGTRLTVT.